This TCR beta chain was sequenced in a study of T cell changes during pregnancy in multiple sclerosis (dated by TCRdb to the late 2010s). Background for the entire study: In women with multiple sclerosis, the researchers looked at how the T cell repertoire shifted as pregnancy progressed.

On this clone itself: The antigen this receptor binds is unknown. No much larger clone exists at a distance of one base, and base qualities are not known.

The germline V gene (reference sequence) specifies GTSNPN as CDR1 and SVGIG as CDR2. Counted from cysteine to phenylalanine, this CDR3 has 14 amino acids. Only the CDR3 portion is preserved as DNA: 42 bases, with reading frame beginning at the first base. Trimming costs V 4 bases and J 8 bases, and their ends lie 20 bases apart. Receptor libraries were prepared by the immunoSEQ multiplex PCR assay. Not all clones reach the TCRdb copy of this immuneACCESS table, which keeps in-frame sequences only. Checked studies attribute under half of the gap to unresolved V genes and leave the rest unexplained. Recorded for this sample are about 60,000 clones; 80% to 95% of them occurred a single time. About 2.3% of the sample is in the top ten clones.

The clonotype comes from a female donor with multiple sclerosis, enrolled in a pregnancy study. The input for sequencing was peripheral blood, taken in the first trimester of pregnancy. The V gene is TRBV30 and the J gene is TRBJ1-2, with no confident D gene call. In nucleotides, the sequence is TGTGCCTGGAATCAGGTATCCCCGGCTCGGGGCTACACCTTC. Its product reads: CAWNQVSPARGYTF.